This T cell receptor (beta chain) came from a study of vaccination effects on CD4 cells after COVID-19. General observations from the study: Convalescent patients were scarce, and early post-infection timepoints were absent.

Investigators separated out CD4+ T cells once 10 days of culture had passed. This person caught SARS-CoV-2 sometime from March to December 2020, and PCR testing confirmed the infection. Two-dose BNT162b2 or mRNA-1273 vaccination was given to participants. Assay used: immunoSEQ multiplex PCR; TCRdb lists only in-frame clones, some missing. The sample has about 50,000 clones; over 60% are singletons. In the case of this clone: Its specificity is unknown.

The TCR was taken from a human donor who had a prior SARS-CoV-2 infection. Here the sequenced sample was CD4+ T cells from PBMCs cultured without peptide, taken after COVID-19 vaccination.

The CDR3 protein is CASEEETQYF. The CDR3 coding sequence is TGTGCCAGCGAGGAAGAGACCCAGTACTTC. V and J are TRBV2 and TRBJ2-5, with D unclear. Trimming took 8 bases from V and 3 from J, leaving 4 bases between them. Germline values: CDR1 SNHLY, CDR2 FYNNEI. The CDR3 length is 10 residues.